Sequencing of this T cell receptor beta chain was carried out in a study of cytomegalovirus exposure and HLA in healthy donors. Study-wide findings and caveats: It was taken for granted in presence/absence analyses that sequencing depth across donors was roughly uniform. Investigators reported approximately 170 TCR beta chains as tied to cytomegalovirus. Apparent HLA restriction characterized most CMV-associated TCR beta chains in a later analysis.

Primers included in the PCR were 60 Vbeta and 13 Jbeta primers. Clones were sequenced by immunoSEQ multiplex PCR, and TCRdb holds only the in-frame ones, with some missing. The sample shows 80,000 to 90,000 clones, approximately 79% of them seen only once. The ends were cut back, 8 bases at V and 2 bases at J, with 13 bases in the middle. The CDR3 length is 13 residues. Germline V gene sequence: CDR1 MNHNS, CDR2 SASEGT. This clone has just a few counts. Its antigen remains unknown. Sequences were obtained from PBMCs. The TCR was taken from a young man in good health and CMV-seronegative. The chain recombines TRBV6-1 with TRBJ2-7, with a tentative D call TRBD1 (7 bases). CDR3 region: CASQEGQTYEQYF. The CDR3, as DNA: TGTGCCAGCCAGGAGGGACAGACCTACGAGCAGTACTTC.